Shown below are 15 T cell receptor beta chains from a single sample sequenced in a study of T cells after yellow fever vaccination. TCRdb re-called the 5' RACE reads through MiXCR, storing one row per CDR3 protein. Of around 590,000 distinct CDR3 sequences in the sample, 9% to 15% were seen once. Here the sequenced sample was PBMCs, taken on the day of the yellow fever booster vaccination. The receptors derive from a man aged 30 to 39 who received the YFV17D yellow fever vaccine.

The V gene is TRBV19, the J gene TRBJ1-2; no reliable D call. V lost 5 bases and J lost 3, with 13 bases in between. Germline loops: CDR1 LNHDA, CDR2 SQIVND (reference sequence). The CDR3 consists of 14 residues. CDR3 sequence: CASSLGAVYYGYTF. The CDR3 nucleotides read TGTGCCAGTAGTTTAGGAGCGGTTTACTATGGCTACACCTTC.

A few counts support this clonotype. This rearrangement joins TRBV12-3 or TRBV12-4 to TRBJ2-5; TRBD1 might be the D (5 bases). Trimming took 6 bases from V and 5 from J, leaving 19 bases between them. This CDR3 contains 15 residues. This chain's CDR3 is CASSLDPGQGETQYF. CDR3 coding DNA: TGTGCCAGCAGCTTGGATCCTGGTCAGGGCGAGACCCAGTACTTC.

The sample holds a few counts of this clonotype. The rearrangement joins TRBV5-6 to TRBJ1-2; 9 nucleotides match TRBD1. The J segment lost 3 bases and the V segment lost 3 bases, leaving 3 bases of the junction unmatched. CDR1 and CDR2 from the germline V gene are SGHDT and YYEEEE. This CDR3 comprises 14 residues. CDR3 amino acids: CASSWRDRDYGYTF. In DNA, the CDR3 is TGTGCCAGCAGCTGGAGGGACAGGGACTATGGCTACACCTTC.

In DNA form, the CDR3 reads TGTGCCAGCAGCCCCCAGGGCTGGGGTGAGCAGTTCTTC. Translated: CASSPQGWGEQFF. The V call is TRBV7-2, the J call TRBJ2-1, with D tentatively TRBD1 (5 bases). The CDR3 sequence is 13 residues long. V lost 5 bases and J 9 bases, leaving 14 bases between the germline ends. Germline CDR1 SGHTA, CDR2 FQGNSA.

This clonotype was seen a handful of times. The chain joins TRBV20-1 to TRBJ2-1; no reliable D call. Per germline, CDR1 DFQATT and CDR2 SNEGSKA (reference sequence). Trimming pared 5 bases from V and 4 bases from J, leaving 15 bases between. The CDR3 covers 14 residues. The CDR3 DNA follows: TGCAGTGCTTCTATAATTTCAGGTTACAATGAGCAGTTCTTC. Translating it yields CSASIISGYNEQFF.

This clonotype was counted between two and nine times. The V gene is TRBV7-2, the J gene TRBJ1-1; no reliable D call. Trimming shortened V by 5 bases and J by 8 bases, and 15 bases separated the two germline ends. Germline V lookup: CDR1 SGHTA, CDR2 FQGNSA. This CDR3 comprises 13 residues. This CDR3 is CASSPAPQLEAFF. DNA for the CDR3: TGTGCCAGCAGCCCCGCACCCCAGTTAGAAGCTTTCTTT. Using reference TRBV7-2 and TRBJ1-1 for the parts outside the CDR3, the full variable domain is GAGVSQSPSNKVTEKGKDVELRCDPISGHTALYWYRQSLGQGLEFLIYFQGNSAPDKSGLPSDRFSAERTGGSVSTLTIQRTQQEDSAVYLCASSPAPQLEAFFGQGTRLTVV.

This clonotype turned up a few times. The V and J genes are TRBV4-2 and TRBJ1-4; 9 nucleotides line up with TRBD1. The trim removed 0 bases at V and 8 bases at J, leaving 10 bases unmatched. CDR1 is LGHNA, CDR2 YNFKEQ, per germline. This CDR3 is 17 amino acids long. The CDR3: CASSQELVGTGREKLFF. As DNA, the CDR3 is TGTGCCAGCAGCCAAGAGTTGGTTGGGACAGGGAGAGAAAAACTGTTTTTT.

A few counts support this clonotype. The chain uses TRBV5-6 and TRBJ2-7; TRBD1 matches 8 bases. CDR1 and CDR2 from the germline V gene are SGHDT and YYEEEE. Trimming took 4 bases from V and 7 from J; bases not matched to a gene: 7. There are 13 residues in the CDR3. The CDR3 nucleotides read TGTGCCAGCAGCGTAGAACAGGGGGTTGAGCAGTACTTC. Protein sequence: CASSVEQGVEQYF.

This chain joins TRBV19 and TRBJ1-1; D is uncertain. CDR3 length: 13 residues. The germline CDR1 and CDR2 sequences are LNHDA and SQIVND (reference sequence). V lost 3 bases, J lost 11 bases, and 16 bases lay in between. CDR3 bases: TGTGCCAGTAGTATCGTTGGACCGATTCGGGCTTTCTTT. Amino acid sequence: CASSIVGPIRAFF.

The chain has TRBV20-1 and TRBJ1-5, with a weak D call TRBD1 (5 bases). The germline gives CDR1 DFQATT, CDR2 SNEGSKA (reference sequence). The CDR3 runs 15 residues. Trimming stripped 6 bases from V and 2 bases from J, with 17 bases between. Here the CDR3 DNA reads TGCAGTGCCTCTATTCGGGGCGGAGGCAATCAGCCCCAGCATTTT. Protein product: CSASIRGGGNQPQHF.

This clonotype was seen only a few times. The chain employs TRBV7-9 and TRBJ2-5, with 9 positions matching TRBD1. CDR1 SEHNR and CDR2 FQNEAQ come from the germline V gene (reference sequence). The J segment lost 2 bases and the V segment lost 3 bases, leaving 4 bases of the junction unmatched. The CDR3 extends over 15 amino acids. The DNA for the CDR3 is TGTGCCAGCAGCTTCCCGGGACAGGGACAAGAGACCCAGTACTTC. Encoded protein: CASSFPGQGQETQYF.

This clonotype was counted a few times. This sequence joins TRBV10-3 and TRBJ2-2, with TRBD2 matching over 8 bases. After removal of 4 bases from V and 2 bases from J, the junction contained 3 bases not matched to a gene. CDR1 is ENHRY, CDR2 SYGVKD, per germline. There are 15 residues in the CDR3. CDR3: CAISGTSGNTGELFF. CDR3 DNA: TGTGCCATCAGTGGTACTAGCGGAAACACCGGGGAGCTGTTTTTT.

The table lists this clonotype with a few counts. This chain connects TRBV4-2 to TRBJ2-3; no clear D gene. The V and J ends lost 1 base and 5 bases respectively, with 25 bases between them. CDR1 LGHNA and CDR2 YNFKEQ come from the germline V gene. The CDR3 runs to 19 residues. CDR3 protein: CASSQGRRDRAPNRDTQYF. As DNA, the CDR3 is TGTGCCAGCAGCCAAGGCCGACGTGACCGTGCCCCGAACCGAGATACGCAGTATTTT.

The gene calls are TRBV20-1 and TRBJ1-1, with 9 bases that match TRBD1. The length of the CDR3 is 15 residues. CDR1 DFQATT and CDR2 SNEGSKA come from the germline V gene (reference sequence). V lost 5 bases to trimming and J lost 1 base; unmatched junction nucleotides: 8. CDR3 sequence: CSAPRRDRANTEAFF. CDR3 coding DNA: TGCAGTGCTCCGCGTAGGGACAGGGCGAACACTGAAGCTTTCTTT.

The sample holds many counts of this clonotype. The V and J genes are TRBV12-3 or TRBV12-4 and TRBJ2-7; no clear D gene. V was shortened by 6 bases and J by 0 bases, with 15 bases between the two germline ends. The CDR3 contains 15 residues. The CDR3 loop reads CASSLGGGSSYEQYF. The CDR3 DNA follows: TGTGCCAGCAGCCTAGGCGGCGGATCCTCCTACGAGCAGTACTTC.